The 23 T cell receptor beta chains below come from one sample, sequenced in a study of T cells of healthy individuals. TCRdb reprocessed the 5' RACE reads via MiXCR and lists one record per CDR3 protein. In the table there are 63,000 or so distinct CDR3 sequences, 15% to 20% of which are singletons. The receptor set was obtained from a human donor in good health.

There are a few counts of this clonotype. V and J are TRBV11-2 and TRBJ1-6; 7 nucleotides agree with TRBD1. In germline, CDR1 is SGHAT, CDR2 FQNNGV. The CDR3 contains 14 residues. The V gene end was trimmed by 6 bases and the J gene end by 7 bases; junction bases not matched to a gene: 6. CDR3 amino acids: CASRPQGQNSPLHF. As DNA, the CDR3 is TGTGCCAGCAGGCCACAGGGACAGAATTCACCCCTCCACTTT.

This clonotype was seen many times. The chain recombines TRBV4-1 with TRBJ2-7; the D gene is possibly TRBD1 (6 bases). Germline CDR1 is MGHRA and CDR2 is YSYEKL. The CDR3 runs to 14 residues. V was trimmed by 0 bases and J by 4 bases, leaving 10 bases between them. For the CDR3, the DNA is TGCGCCAGCAGCCAAGAACAGGGAACTTACGAGCAGTACTTC. Translating gives CASSQEQGTYEQYF.

The rearrangement joins TRBV5-1 to TRBJ2-7; 9 bases fit TRBD1. J lost 3 bases, V lost 0 bases, and 7 bases had no gene match. The V gene's germline CDR1 is SGHRS and CDR2 YFSETQ. This CDR3 is 16 amino acids long. The CDR3 DNA is TGCGCCAGCAGCTTGGGGTCGGGGGACAGGGACTACGAGCAGTACTTC. Translation: CASSLGSGDRDYEQYF.

The V gene is TRBV20-1, the J gene TRBJ2-7; D not certain. The CDR3 loop spans 13 amino acids. Trimming shortened V by 3 bases and J by 1 base, and 10 bases separated the two germline ends. Germline CDR1 is DFQATT and CDR2 is SNEGSKA (reference sequence). DNA for the CDR3: TGCAGTGCTAGCAAGGTCTCGTCCTACGAGCAGTACTTC. It is translated as CSASKVSSYEQYF.

This clonotype was seen repeatedly, ten times or more. The chain links TRBV24-1 to TRBJ2-3; weak D call: TRBD2 (6 bases). This CDR3 has 14 residues. The V end lost 6 bases, the J end lost 4 bases, and 13 bases lay between the germline ends. CDR1 KGHDR and CDR2 SFDVKD come from the germline V gene. The CDR3 DNA sequence: TGTGCCACCAGTCGTACTAGCACGGCAGATACGCAGTATTTT. Translated: CATSRTSTADTQYF.

This chain uses TRBV21-1 with TRBJ2-7; the table's D call TRBD1 went unverified against the DNA. TRBV21-1 is a recognized pseudogene. This CDR3 comprises 11 residues. The CDR3 region has the DNA TGTGCAGCAGCAGGGACATACGAGCAGTACTTC. This codes for CAAAGTYEQYF.

The gene calls are TRBV3-1 and TRBJ2-2; TRBD1 agrees at 10 bases. This CDR3 region has 19 residues. CDR1 is LGHDT and CDR2 is YNNKEL in the germline V gene (reference sequence). Trimming at V came to 4 bases and at J to 4 bases, leaving 15 bases not matched to a gene. The CDR3 nucleotides are TGTGCCAGCAGCCCAGGGACAGGGGCCAGACTAGGGGCCACCGGGGAGCTGTTTTTT. Translation gives CASSPGTGARLGATGELFF.

The CDR3 DNA reads TGTGCCAGCAGCCAAGAGGAGTTTTCCATACGTGAGCAGTTCTTC. Its translation is CASSQEEFSIREQFF. V gene TRBV3-1 combines with J gene TRBJ2-1; D uncertain. The V and J ends lost 0 bases and 9 bases respectively, with 15 bases between them. Germline CDR1 is LGHDT and CDR2 is YNNKEL (reference sequence). The CDR3 is 15 amino acids.

This clonotype was observed at least ten times. This chain joins TRBV9 and TRBJ2-2, with 7 bases aligning to TRBD1. Trimming cost V 4 bases and J 4 bases; bases outside gene matches: 4. CDR1 and CDR2 from the germline V gene are SGDLS and YYNGEE. This CDR3 is built from 14 residues. The CDR3 loop is CASSPRQGTGELFF. In DNA, the CDR3 is TGTGCCAGCAGCCCGCGACAGGGCACCGGGGAGCTGTTTTTT.

This clonotype was picked up many times. The gene calls are TRBV24-1 and TRBJ2-1, with TRBD2 identical over 9 bases. The V and J ends lost 4 bases and 15 bases, in that order; junction bases with no gene match: 6. Germline V gives CDR1 KGHDR, CDR2 SFDVKD. The CDR3 covers 12 residues. The CDR3 nucleotides are TGTGCCACCAGTGACAGCGCGGGAGGGCCGTTCTTC. It specifies CATSDSAGGPFF.

This clonotype was picked up many times. This chain links TRBV9 with TRBJ2-2, with TRBD1 identical over 8 bases. The junction had 6 bases not matched to a gene; V was cut back by 3 bases and J by 5 bases. Germline values: CDR1 SGDLS, CDR2 YYNGEE. The CDR3 has 15 amino acids. The CDR3 coding sequence is TGTGCCAGCAGCGATGACAGGGGTCCAACCGGGGAGCTGTTTTTT. Its translation: CASSDDRGPTGELFF.

Ten or more counts support this clonotype. The chain carries TRBV27 and TRBJ2-7; D possibly corresponds to TRBD2 (5 bases). Trimming shortened V by 2 bases and J by 2 bases, and 13 bases separated the two germline ends. Looked up from germline, CDR1 is MNHEY and CDR2 is SMNVEV (reference sequence). CDR3 length: 15 amino acids. CDR3 coding DNA: TGTGCCAGCAGTTTAGTCTCTAGAGGGCCCTACGAGCAGTACTTC. This codes for CASSLVSRGPYEQYF.

This clonotype came up many times. CDR3 bases: TGTGCCGTCACCGGGGTCGCGGATGGGGCCGGGGAGCTGTTTTTT. It translates to CAVTGVADGAGELFF. The chain employs TRBV6-1 and TRBJ2-2, with a weak D call TRBD2 (5 bases). Trimming left V 11 bases short and J 6 bases short, with 22 bases between. The CDR3 length is 15 residues. Germline lookup yields CDR1 MNHNS and CDR2 SASEGT.

V is TRBV6-2 or TRBV6-3 and J is TRBJ2-2, with 11 bases identical to TRBD1. This CDR3 region has 15 residues. CDR1 is MNHEY, CDR2 SVGEGT, per germline. Unmatched junction bases numbered 0, after V lost 2 bases and J lost 4 bases. The CDR3 loop reads CASSYGTGGTGELFF. CDR3 in DNA: TGTGCCAGCAGTTACGGGACAGGGGGCACCGGGGAGCTGTTTTTT.

This clonotype was counted ten times or more. This chain links TRBV20-1 with TRBJ2-1; D call uncertain. The CDR3 has 14 amino acids. Trimming shortened V by 5 bases and J by 6 bases, and 17 bases separated the two germline ends. Germline CDR1 and CDR2: DFQATT and SNEGSKA (reference sequence). CDR3 sequence reads: CSADPGGSANEQFF. The CDR3 DNA reads TGCAGTGCTGATCCAGGTGGAAGTGCCAATGAGCAGTTCTTC.

There are many counts of this clonotype. The chain employs TRBV29-1 and TRBJ2-5; TRBD1 agrees at 10 bases. V shed 3 bases, J shed 2 bases, and the junction held 3 bases outside the gene matches. From germline, CDR1 is SQVTM and CDR2 ANQGSEA. CDR3 length: 14 amino acids. CDR3: CSVDRTGGQETQYF. DNA of the CDR3: TGCAGCGTTGATCGGACAGGGGGGCAAGAGACCCAGTACTTC.

This clonotype showed up many times. The rearrangement links TRBV6-6 to TRBJ1-3; 9 positions agree with TRBD1. CDR1 and CDR2 (germline): MNHNY, SVGAGI (reference sequence). The CDR3 extends over 17 amino acids. The V and J ends lost 5 bases and 0 bases, in that order; junction bases with no gene match: 8. In DNA form, the CDR3 reads TGTGCCAGCAGTCCCGGGACAGGGAGGTCCTCTGGAAACACCATATATTTT. It encodes CASSPGTGRSSGNTIYF.

The chain uses TRBV10-1 and TRBJ2-2; D possibly matches TRBD1 or TRBD2 (5 bases each). CDR3 length: 14 amino acids. Germline V lookup: CDR1 WNHNN, CDR2 SYGVQD (reference sequence). V was cut by 3 bases and J by 5 bases, with 10 bases left in between. CDR3 bases: TGCGCCAGCAGTGAAGGCAGGGAGACCGGGGAGCTGTTTTTT. Encoded protein: CASSEGRETGELFF.

The table lists this clonotype with many counts. The chain has TRBV30 and TRBJ2-7; TRBD1 agrees at 7 bases. Germline V gene data show CDR1 as GTSNPN and CDR2 as SVGIG (reference sequence). V was clipped by 2 bases and J by 0 bases; unmatched bases: 7. The CDR3 runs to 15 residues. This chain's CDR3 is CAWSRDSASSYEQYF. Here the CDR3 DNA reads TGTGCCTGGAGTCGGGACAGTGCCAGCTCCTACGAGCAGTACTTC. Filled out from reference TRBV30 and TRBJ2-7, the complete variable domain reads SQTIHQWPATLVQPVGSPLSLECTVEGTSNPNLYWYRQAAGRGLQLLFYSVGIGQISSEVPQNLSASRPQDRQFILSSKKLLLSDSGFYLCAWSRDSASSYEQYFGPGTRLTVT.

The rearrangement links TRBV6-5 to TRBJ1-2; TRBD1 matches at 8 bases. Trimming took 2 bases from V and 3 from J; bases not matched to a gene: 8. The germline gives CDR1 MNHEY, CDR2 SVGAGI. The CDR3 consists of 16 residues. The CDR3 protein is CASSYVRTGLDYGYTF. CDR3 DNA sequence: TGTGCCAGCAGTTACGTTAGGACAGGGCTTGACTATGGCTACACCTTC.

This clonotype was detected many times. V gene TRBV29-1 combines with J gene TRBJ1-2, with D possibly being TRBD1 (5 bases). V was shortened by 3 bases and J by 0 bases, with 11 bases between the two germline ends. Germline values: CDR1 SQVTM, CDR2 ANQGSEA. The CDR3 loop spans 14 amino acids. In DNA form, the CDR3 reads TGCAGCGTTGACCCAGACAGAACTAACTATGGCTACACCTTC. As protein: CSVDPDRTNYGYTF.

This clonotype was recorded at least ten times. This sequence joins TRBV18 and TRBJ2-5; D ambiguous. The CDR3 sequence is 11 residues long. V was shortened by 6 bases and J by 1 base, with 3 bases between the two germline ends. CDR1 and CDR2 from the germline V gene are KGHSH and LQKENI. CDR3 loop: CASSVQETQYF. The DNA for the CDR3 is TGTGCCAGCTCTGTCCAAGAGACCCAGTACTTC.

This clonotype was counted between two and nine times. CDR3 sequence: CASSFFPQGIYGYTF. The CDR3 DNA follows: TGTGCCAGCAGTTTTTTCCCACAGGGGATATATGGCTACACCTTC. This chain joins TRBV28 and TRBJ1-2; TRBD1 agrees at 7 bases. This CDR3 has 15 amino acids. Germline CDR1 is MDHEN and CDR2 is SYDVKM. Losses at the gene ends were 3 bases for V and 5 bases for J; bases not matched to a gene: 9.